One and the same sample provided the 28 T cell receptor beta chains below, sequenced in a study of T cell responses to AZD1222 COVID-19 vaccine. Profiled with immunoSEQ multiplex PCR; TCRdb holds only in-frame clones, not every one. The sample gives 55,000 to 80,000 clones, 76% of which show up once; 11% to 15% is in the top ten. This sample comprised peripheral blood, obtained on day 0 of AZD1222 vaccination. All receptors derive from an adult in good health.

The chain links TRBV5-1 to TRBJ1-1, with D perhaps matching TRBD1 (5 bases). The CDR3 length is 14 residues. V dropped 0 bases and J dropped 6 bases, with 12 bases sitting between them. Germline V gene data show CDR1 as SGHRS and CDR2 as YFSETQ. CDR3 amino acids: CASSLVVGDSEAFF. In DNA, the CDR3 is TGCGCCAGCAGCTTGGTAGTGGGGGACTCTGAAGCTTTCTTT.

This chain links TRBV6-2 or TRBV6-3 with TRBJ2-2; D unresolved. Germline V gene sequence: CDR1 MNHEY, CDR2 SVGEGT. The CDR3 runs 16 residues. The V and J ends lost 4 bases and 2 bases respectively, with 14 bases between them. CDR3 protein: CASSSAQRRNTGELFF. CDR3 nucleotide sequence: TGTGCCAGCAGTTCTGCACAGAGACGAAACACCGGGGAGCTGTTTTTT.

This rearrangement joins TRBV4-1 to TRBJ2-3, with 12 bases fitting TRBD2. The V gene end was trimmed by 3 bases and the J gene end by 2 bases; junction bases not matched to a gene: 3. There are 16 residues in the CDR3. Germline loops: CDR1 MGHRA, CDR2 YSYEKL. In nucleotides, the CDR3 is TGCGCCAGCAGCCAGCTAGCGGGGGGGACCACAGATACGCAGTATTTT. Residues: CASSQLAGGTTDTQYF.

V gene TRBV18 combines with J gene TRBJ1-5; D remains ambiguous. The germline V gene encodes CDR1 KGHSH and CDR2 LQKENI. V was trimmed by 2 bases and J by 5 bases, leaving 10 bases between them. The CDR3 is made up of 14 amino acids. The chain's CDR3 is CASSPEPRHQPQHF. The CDR3 DNA reads as TGTGCCAGCTCACCAGAACCCCGGCATCAGCCCCAGCATTTT. The whole variable domain, remainder taken from reference TRBV18 and TRBJ1-5, is NAGVMQNPRHLVRRRGQEARLRCSPMKGHSHVYWYRQLPEEGLKFMVYLQKENIIDESGMPKERFSAEFPKEGPSILRIQQVVRGDSAAYFCASSPEPRHQPQHFGDGTRLSIL.

Details on this clone: Distinct nucleotide sequences in the sample also encode this CDR3. The chain employs TRBV2 and TRBJ2-2, with 8 bases lining up with TRBD2. The germline V gene encodes CDR1 SNHLY and CDR2 FYNNEI. With 6 bases clipped from V and 7 bases from J, the junction kept 4 bases outside the gene matches. The CDR3 consists of 13 residues. CDR3 sequence: CASRRTSFGELFF. The DNA of the CDR3 is TGTGCCAGCAGGAGGACTAGCTTCGGGGAGCTGTTTTTT.

The chain has TRBV6-2 or TRBV6-3 and TRBJ2-1; 14 bases align to TRBD2. J was trimmed by 12 bases and V by 4 bases; bases with no gene match: 14. The CDR3 sequence is 17 residues long. The germline CDR1 and CDR2 sequences are MNHEY and SVGEGT. In DNA form, the CDR3 reads TGTGCCAGCAGTTCCACCGGACTAGCGGGGGGTCGGCAGAGGCAGTTCTTC. Its translation is CASSSTGLAGGRQRQFF.

The V and J genes are TRBV19 and TRBJ1-5; 7 bases are shared with TRBD1. Germline loops: CDR1 LNHDA, CDR2 SQIVND (reference sequence). This CDR3 is built from 14 residues. The J segment lost 7 bases and the V segment lost 3 bases, leaving 6 bases of the junction unmatched. This CDR3 is CASSIGAGGQPQHF. CDR3 in DNA: TGTGCCAGTAGTATCGGAGCAGGGGGACAGCCCCAGCATTTT.

The chain links TRBV28 to TRBJ1-5; 8 nucleotides align to TRBD1. There are 13 residues in the CDR3. Germline V gene lookup returns CDR1 MDHEN and CDR2 SYDVKM. V gave up 10 bases and J gave up 11 bases; unmatched junction bases: 13. DNA of the CDR3: TGTGCCACCCAAATGGACACAGGGGGAACCCAGCATTTT. Protein sequence: CATQMDTGGTQHF.

V usage is TRBV27 and J usage is TRBJ1-2; TRBD1 matches 7 bases. CDR3 length equals 13 residues. Losses at the gene ends were 2 bases for V and 4 bases for J; bases not matched to a gene: 1. Germline V gene data show CDR1 as MNHEY and CDR2 as SMNVEV (reference sequence). The CDR3 nucleotides are TGTGCCAGCAGTTTAGGGACAGCCTATGGCTACACCTTC. This codes for CASSLGTAYGYTF.

J is TRBJ2-5 and V is TRBV19; D not certain. Trimming took off 1 base at V and 2 bases at J, with 8 bases between the two ends. The CDR3 is 14 amino acids. CDR1 is LNHDA and CDR2 is SQIVND in the germline V gene (reference sequence). CDR3: CASSIVAAQETQYF. Written as DNA, the CDR3 is TGTGCCAGTAGTATAGTAGCCGCGCAAGAGACCCAGTACTTC.

The CDR3 bases are TGTGCCACCAGCAGCACAGGGGCTCATGGCTACACCTTC. It codes for CATSSTGAHGYTF. The rearrangement links TRBV15 to TRBJ1-2, with 7 bases lining up with TRBD1. This CDR3 region has 13 residues. The germline V gene has CDR1 LNHNV and CDR2 YYDKDF (reference sequence). Trimming took 3 bases from V and 6 from J; bases not matched to a gene: 4.

This clone has just one count. CDR3 loop: CASSWGSYEQYF. CDR3 nucleotides: TGCGCCAGCAGCTGGGGCTCCTACGAGCAGTACTTC. This chain joins TRBV5-1 and TRBJ2-7; D not certain. Germline loops: CDR1 SGHRS, CDR2 YFSETQ. This CDR3 comprises 12 residues. The ends were cut back, 3 bases at V and 0 bases at J, with 4 bases in the middle.

The chain combines TRBV5-4 with TRBJ1-2; perhaps TRBD1 as D (5 bases). CDR1 and CDR2 from the germline V gene are SGHNT and YYREEE (reference sequence). Trimming left V 2 bases short and J 1 base short, with 9 bases between. CDR3 length: 14 amino acids. The CDR3 coding sequence is TGTGCCAGCAGCTTTGCAGGGATTAACTATGGCTACACCTTC. Translated: CASSFAGINYGYTF.

The rearrangement links TRBV10-3 to TRBJ1-1; 12 nucleotides agree with TRBD1. Germline V CDR1 and CDR2: ENHRY, SYGVKD. CDR3 length: 17 amino acids. The junction had 9 bases not matched to a gene; V was cut back by 6 bases and J by 1 base. The CDR3 region is CAISGTGGGRGNTEAFF. The CDR3 DNA follows: TGTGCCATCAGCGGGACAGGGGGCGGAAGGGGGAACACTGAAGCTTTCTTT.

The chain joins TRBV4-2 to TRBJ1-1, with D unclear. V dropped 4 bases and J dropped 0 bases, with 9 bases sitting between them. Germline assignment: CDR1 LGHNA and CDR2 YNFKEQ. The CDR3 covers 14 residues. The CDR3 bases are TGTGCCAGCAGCCTACGACCTTTGAACACTGAAGCTTTCTTT. This sequence encodes CASSLRPLNTEAFF.

V is TRBV4-1 and J is TRBJ1-4; 7 bases are a match to TRBD1. This CDR3 has 15 amino acids. The V segment lost 2 bases and the J segment 7 bases; nucleotides outside the gene matches: 7. Looked up from germline, CDR1 is MGHRA and CDR2 is YSYEKL. CDR3 protein: CASSQRQGLSEKLFF. The CDR3 nucleotides are TGCGCCAGCAGCCAACGACAGGGCTTGAGTGAAAAACTGTTTTTT.

The chain recombines TRBV20-1 with TRBJ1-4; D might be TRBD1 (5 bases). This CDR3 is built from 13 residues. V lost 3 bases and J 5 bases, leaving 10 bases between the germline ends. Per the germline V gene, CDR1 is DFQATT and CDR2 is SNEGSKA (reference sequence). CDR3 protein: CSASHRPNEKLFF. CDR3 sequence (DNA): TGCAGTGCTAGTCACAGGCCCAATGAAAAACTGTTTTTT.

The chain's CDR3 is CSVERGSGGTDTQYF. CDR3 nucleotide sequence: TGCAGCGTTGAACGCGGCAGCGGAGGGACAGATACGCAGTATTTT. The gene calls are TRBV29-1 and TRBJ2-3; D possibly corresponds to TRBD2 (6 bases). There are 15 residues in the CDR3. Germline CDR1 and CDR2: SQVTM and ANQGSEA. V shed 2 bases and J shed 3 bases, with 15 bases lying between them.

The chain uses TRBV18 and TRBJ1-5, with a tentative D call TRBD1 (5 bases). The germline V gene has CDR1 KGHSH and CDR2 LQKENI. V was cut by 8 bases and J by 2 bases, with 13 bases left in between. CDR3 length: 14 amino acids. CDR3 loop: CASREGEGNQPQHF. In nucleotides, the CDR3 is TGTGCCAGCCGAGAAGGGGAAGGCAATCAGCCCCAGCATTTT.

The chain carries TRBV3-1 (or the pseudogene TRBV3-2) and TRBJ1-2; no reliable D call. Trimming took off 2 bases at V and 2 bases at J, with 6 bases between the two ends. CDR3 length: 13 amino acids. The germline V gene has CDR1 LGHDT and CDR2 YNNKEL (reference sequence). The CDR3 region is CASSQSGNYGYTF. CDR3 in DNA: TGTGCCAGCAGCCAATCGGGGAACTATGGCTACACCTTC.

This clone was detected once. The rearrangement uses TRBV10-3 and TRBJ2-5; tentative D call: TRBD2 (7 bases). Germline V gene lookup returns CDR1 ENHRY and CDR2 SYGVKD. Trimming removed 11 bases from V and 4 bases from J, with 20 bases in between. The CDR3 is 14 residues long. CDR3 loop: CASGEGRGRETQYF. The DNA of the CDR3 is TGTGCCTCCGGGGAGGGCAGGGGACGAGAGACCCAGTACTTC.

The genes are TRBV6-5 and TRBJ2-6; D perhaps matches TRBD1 (6 bases). Trimming removed 0 bases at V and 6 bases at J, with 9 bases between. This CDR3 is built from 15 residues. The germline CDR1 and CDR2 sequences are MNHEY and SVGAGI. The CDR3 sequence is CASSYSGDKANVLTF. CDR3 nucleotides: TGTGCCAGCAGTTACTCTGGGGACAAGGCCAACGTCCTGACTTTC.

V is TRBV19 and J is TRBJ2-3; D remains ambiguous. From germline, CDR1 is LNHDA and CDR2 SQIVND (reference sequence). V lost 3 bases, J lost 7 bases, and 5 bases lay in between. The CDR3 consists of 11 residues. For the CDR3, the DNA is TGTGCCAGTAGTATTGGGCATACGCAGTATTTT. This gives the protein CASSIGHTQYF.

A few counts support this clone. V is TRBV28 and J is TRBJ2-7, with 8 bases lining up with TRBD2. The length of the CDR3 is 14 residues. CDR1 and CDR2 (germline): MDHEN, SYDVKM. Unmatched junction bases numbered 6, after V lost 6 bases and J lost 2 bases. The DNA for the CDR3 is TGTGCCAGCAGCAAAGGTAGCGGGGCCTACGAGCAGTACTTC. It specifies CASSKGSGAYEQYF.

V and J are TRBV12-3 or TRBV12-4 and TRBJ1-5; TRBD1 is a possible D gene (6 bases). The CDR3 is made up of 12 amino acids. Trimming took 5 bases from V and 7 from J, leaving 9 bases between them. As DNA, the CDR3 is TGTGCCAGCAGTGTTCAGGGGCAGCCCCAGCATTTT. It yields the protein CASSVQGQPQHF.

The chain links TRBV27 to TRBJ1-2; 7 nucleotides align to TRBD1. The CDR3 has 13 residues. J gave up 7 bases and V 6 bases, and 8 bases lay outside the gene matches. Germline V gives CDR1 MNHEY, CDR2 SMNVEV (reference sequence). This chain's CDR3 is CASSDRAPGGYTF. In nucleotides, the CDR3 is TGTGCCAGCAGCGACAGGGCCCCGGGTGGCTACACCTTC.

The V and J genes are TRBV3-1 (or the pseudogene TRBV3-2) and TRBJ2-1; the match to TRBD2 covers 7 bases. Germline loops: CDR1 LGHDT, CDR2 YNNKEL (reference sequence). The CDR3 contains 16 residues. V lost 4 bases, J lost 0 bases, and 6 bases stayed unmatched. In nucleotides, the CDR3 is TGTGCCAGCAGCCTTCGGGGGGTGAGCTCCTACAATGAGCAGTTCTTC. As protein: CASSLRGVSSYNEQFF.

The chain recombines TRBV4-2 with TRBJ2-1, with TRBD1 identical over 10 bases. The J segment lost 6 bases and the V segment lost 3 bases, leaving 2 bases of the junction unmatched. The CDR3 totals 14 residues. Germline lookup yields CDR1 LGHNA and CDR2 YNFKEQ. The CDR3, as DNA: TGTGCCAGCAGCCAGACAGGGGGCTTCAATGAGCAGTTCTTC. Amino acids: CASSQTGGFNEQFF.